These 24 T cell receptor beta chains share one sample of origin, sequenced in a study of cytomegalovirus exposure and HLA in healthy donors. The PCR used 60 Vbeta and 13 Jbeta primers. Sequencing was performed with immunoSEQ multiplex PCR; in TCRdb, only in-frame clones are kept and a portion is missing. Of roughly 100,000 clones detected, around 73% appear once; the ten largest clones hold 1.3%. Sequencing was carried out using PBMCs. All receptors come from a young man in good health and CMV-seronegative.

This chain joins TRBV27 and TRBJ1-1; D is perhaps TRBD1 (5 bases). This CDR3 is 15 amino acids long. Germline CDR1 is MNHEY and CDR2 is SMNVEV (reference sequence). Trimming took off 7 bases at V and 0 bases at J, with 15 bases between the two ends. The CDR3 is CASKEWKGLNTEAFF. The CDR3 DNA reads as TGTGCCAGCAAAGAGTGGAAGGGGTTGAACACTGAAGCTTTCTTT.

This clone has a handful of counts. The rearrangement links TRBV4-1 to TRBJ2-3; possible D gene TRBD1, 5 bases. This CDR3 is 15 amino acids long. CDR1 is MGHRA and CDR2 is YSYEKL in the germline V gene. V was shortened by 3 bases and J by 6 bases, with 16 bases between the two germline ends. CDR3 sequence (DNA): TGCGCCAGCAGCCACCGACTTGCTAGACAGGATACGCAGTATTTT. Amino acids: CASSHRLARQDTQYF.

This sequence joins TRBV4-3 and TRBJ2-3; TRBD2 matches at 7 bases. Trimming cost V 0 bases and J 1 base; bases outside gene matches: 4. CDR1 LGHNA and CDR2 YSLEER come from the germline V gene. The CDR3 runs 16 residues. For the CDR3, the DNA is TGCGCCAGCAGCCAAGATCCTGCGGGGGGCACAGATACGCAGTATTTT. Amino acids: CASSQDPAGGTDTQYF.

The CDR3 sequence is CASSVPPGQGATEAFF. The CDR3 DNA is TGTGCCAGCAGCGTCCCCCCCGGACAGGGGGCCACTGAAGCTTTCTTT. The chain has TRBV5-6 and TRBJ1-1, with TRBD1 matching over 11 bases. The CDR3 has 16 amino acids. Germline V gene sequence: CDR1 SGHDT, CDR2 YYEEEE. V was clipped by 4 bases and J by 4 bases; unmatched bases: 9.

In this sample, this clone turned up once. This chain uses TRBV7-6 with TRBJ1-3; TRBD1 is a possible D gene (5 bases). V lost 3 bases and J 4 bases, leaving 16 bases between the germline ends. From germline, CDR1 is SGHVS and CDR2 FNYEAQ. There are 16 residues in the CDR3. The DNA of the CDR3 is TGTGCCAGCAGCTTTACCGGGACTACTTCAGGAAACACCATATATTTT. This codes for CASSFTGTTSGNTIYF.

A note on this clone: At one of its ends the junction is not consistent with the germline gene, which may arise from a read error. The chain recombines TRBV19 with TRBJ2-7; 9 positions agree with TRBD1. CDR1 LNHDA and CDR2 SQIVND come from the germline V gene (reference sequence). The CDR3 loop spans 16 amino acids. Here the CDR3 reads CASSINMGQGSNEQYF. The CDR3 DNA follows: TGTGCCAGTAGTATCAATATGGGACAGGGCTCCAACGAGCAGTACTTC.

The chain is built from TRBV5-1 and TRBJ1-1, with 7 bases aligning to TRBD1. The CDR3 has 18 residues. Germline CDR1 is SGHRS and CDR2 is YFSETQ. V dropped 0 bases and J dropped 2; count of bases not matched to a gene: 13. CDR3 amino acids: CASSLVLRDRLVNTEAFF. The CDR3 DNA reads TGCGCCAGCAGCTTGGTATTACGGGACAGACTAGTAAACACTGAAGCTTTCTTT.

CDR3 sequence reads: CASSPGPPRGYEQYF. The CDR3 coding sequence is TGTGCCAGTAGCCCAGGTCCCCCGCGGGGCTACGAGCAGTACTTC. This rearrangement joins TRBV19 to TRBJ2-7, with D possibly TRBD2 on 6 matching bases. V lost 6 bases and J lost 3, with 18 bases in between. This CDR3 spans 15 amino acids. CDR1 LNHDA and CDR2 SQIVND come from the germline V gene (reference sequence).

This chain joins TRBV4-2 and TRBJ2-1; 11 bases agree with TRBD2. V lost 4 bases, J lost 6 bases, and 8 bases stayed unmatched. The V gene's germline CDR1 is LGHNA and CDR2 YNFKEQ. The CDR3 length is 16 residues. CDR3: CASSRGLAGPSNEQFF. CDR3 coding DNA: TGTGCCAGCAGCCGTGGACTAGCGGGCCCCTCCAATGAGCAGTTCTTC.

The chain carries TRBV13 and TRBJ1-5; 8 nucleotides line up with TRBD1. The CDR3 is made up of 19 amino acids. The germline V gene encodes CDR1 PRHDT and CDR2 FYEKMQ (reference sequence). V dropped 4 bases and J dropped 5; count of bases not matched to a gene: 19. The CDR3 region is CASSSRVRGGQGRDQPQHF. DNA of the CDR3: TGTGCCAGCAGCTCGCGTGTTAGGGGAGGACAGGGAAGAGATCAGCCCCAGCATTTT.

V usage is TRBV4-3 and J usage is TRBJ2-2, with 8 bases that match TRBD1. V lost 1 base to trimming and J lost 4 bases; unmatched junction nucleotides: 2. CDR3 length: 15 amino acids. The germline gives CDR1 LGHNA, CDR2 YSLEER. CDR3 nucleotide sequence: TGCGCCAGCAGCCAAGGGACAGGGCGCACCGGGGAGCTGTTTTTT. As protein: CASSQGTGRTGELFF.

The chain has TRBV7-2 and TRBJ2-7; 7 nucleotides align to TRBD1. The V gene end was trimmed by 3 bases and the J gene end by 2 bases; junction bases not matched to a gene: 4. Looked up from germline, CDR1 is SGHTA and CDR2 is FQGNSA. The CDR3 has 14 amino acids. CDR3 region: CASSFRGPPYEQYF. In nucleotides, the CDR3 is TGTGCCAGCAGCTTTAGGGGGCCCCCCTACGAGCAGTACTTC.

The chain employs TRBV9 and TRBJ2-1, with no clear D. This CDR3 has 14 residues. V was cut by 1 base and J by 7 bases, with 12 bases left in between. CDR1 and CDR2 (germline): SGDLS, YYNGEE. The CDR3 loop is CASSVLGLGNEQFF. The CDR3 DNA reads TGTGCCAGCAGCGTACTGGGCCTGGGTAATGAGCAGTTCTTC.

The chain is built from TRBV7-8 and TRBJ1-5, with 9 positions matching TRBD1. Germline V CDR1 and CDR2: SGHVS, FQNEAQ. V dropped 3 bases and J dropped 8; count of bases not matched to a gene: 17. The CDR3 spans 18 residues. The CDR3 bases are TGTGCCAGCAGCTTGACGGTTCGGGACAGGGAAAGGTCGGAGCCCCAGCATTTT. Protein sequence: CASSLTVRDRERSEPQHF.

The chain uses TRBV7-2 and TRBJ2-4, with D maybe TRBD1 (5 bases). V lost 1 base, J lost 7 bases, and 14 bases lay in between. Germline V lookup: CDR1 SGHTA, CDR2 FQGNSA. The CDR3 extends over 15 amino acids. CDR3 loop: CASSLVQGARNIQYF. CDR3 DNA sequence: TGTGCCAGCAGCTTAGTCCAAGGGGCGCGGAACATTCAGTACTTC.

J is TRBJ2-7 and V is TRBV6-5, with 8 nucleotides matching TRBD1. This CDR3 has 16 amino acids. J lost 3 bases, V lost 1 base, and 8 bases had no gene match. Germline V lookup: CDR1 MNHEY, CDR2 SVGAGI. The CDR3 bases are TGTGCCAGCAGTTACTTGAACAGGGGGGTAAACTACGAGCAGTACTTC. Protein sequence: CASSYLNRGVNYEQYF.

This sequence joins TRBV9 and TRBJ2-3; weak D call: TRBD1 (6 bases). Trimming stripped 7 bases from V and 0 bases from J, with 9 bases between. The CDR3 has 13 residues. Germline assignment: CDR1 SGDLS and CDR2 YYNGEE. CDR3 nucleotide sequence: TGTGCCAGCGGGACACTTAGCACAGATACGCAGTATTTT. This sequence encodes CASGTLSTDTQYF.

The chain has TRBV19 and TRBJ2-3; 10 nucleotides align to TRBD1. CDR1 LNHDA and CDR2 SQIVND come from the germline V gene (reference sequence). V shed 1 base, J shed 6 bases, and the junction held 7 bases outside the gene matches. The CDR3 runs 16 residues. The CDR3 DNA follows: TGTGCCAGTAGTATAGGGCGACAGGGGGCAGGTGATACGCAGTATTTT. It codes for CASSIGRQGAGDTQYF.

V is TRBV5-4 and J is TRBJ1-1; the match to TRBD1 covers 7 bases. J gave up 0 bases and V 0 bases, and 8 bases lay outside the gene matches. The CDR3 consists of 17 residues. CDR1 SGHNT and CDR2 YYREEE come from the germline V gene (reference sequence). The CDR3 region has the DNA TGTGCCAGCAGCTTGGCCAGAGGGGGCGATTTGAACACTGAAGCTTTCTTT. Encoded protein: CASSLARGGDLNTEAFF.

This chain links TRBV27 with TRBJ2-7; possibly TRBD2 for D (6 bases). There are 14 residues in the CDR3. Germline CDR1 reads MNHEY; CDR2 reads SMNVEV (reference sequence). V was shortened by 5 bases and J by 6 bases, with 17 bases between the two germline ends. The DNA for the CDR3 is TGTGCCAGCAGTCGACGGGGGAGAGGGCGCGAGCAGTACTTC. Residues: CASSRRGRGREQYF.

This clone turned up a few times. The chain employs TRBV7-6 and TRBJ2-7; maybe TRBD2 (5 bases). Germline V gives CDR1 SGHVS, CDR2 FNYEAQ. Trimming removed 2 bases at V and 3 bases at J, with 8 bases between. The CDR3 contains 13 residues. The CDR3 reads CASSLSGSYEQYF. The CDR3 nucleotides read TGTGCCAGCAGCTTATCGGGGAGCTACGAGCAGTACTTC. The whole variable domain, filled in from reference TRBV7-6 and TRBJ2-7, reads GAGVSQSPRYKVTKRGQDVALRCDPISGHVSLYWYRQALGQGPEFLTYFNYEAQQDKSGLPNDRFSAERPEGSISTLTIQRTEQRDSAMYRCASSLSGSYEQYFGPGTRLTVT.

The chain employs TRBV5-1 and TRBJ1-1; D gene unclear. This CDR3 comprises 14 residues. The germline CDR1 and CDR2 sequences are SGHRS and YFSETQ. Trimming took off 0 bases at V and 0 bases at J, with 6 bases between the two ends. CDR3 amino acids: CASSLVSVNTEAFF. CDR3 sequence (DNA): TGCGCCAGCAGCTTGGTTTCTGTGAACACTGAAGCTTTCTTT.

The rearrangement uses TRBV5-1 and TRBJ2-5, with 7 positions matching TRBD2. The DNA end is a closer match to TRBJ2-7, so the J assignment may be wrong. Germline loops: CDR1 SGHRS, CDR2 YFSETQ. The CDR3 runs 13 residues. CDR3 residues: CASSRWEGREQYF. The CDR3 region has the DNA TGCGCCAGCAGCCGGTGGGAGGGCCGCGAGCAGTACTTC.

The chain joins TRBV7-2 to TRBJ2-1; TRBD1 aligns across 7 bases. Germline CDR1 reads SGHTA; CDR2 reads FQGNSA. The V gene end was trimmed by 5 bases and the J gene end by 6 bases; junction bases not matched to a gene: 7. The CDR3 runs to 14 residues. The CDR3 is CASSPVQGPNEQFF. CDR3 in DNA: TGTGCCAGCAGCCCCGTACAGGGGCCCAATGAGCAGTTCTTC.